This TCR beta chain was observed in a study of cytomegalovirus exposure and HLA in healthy donors. PCR was performed using 60 Vbeta and 13 Jbeta primers. Here immunoSEQ multiplex PCR was the method, and the copy in TCRdb shows in-frame clones only, minus some. The sample has approximately 120,000 clones; over 60% are singletons. This clone was counted once. Its cognate antigen is unknown. General observations from the study: Prediction of most subjects' HLA-A and HLA-B alleles by TCR beta sequences was reportedly accurate. Most TCR sequences were uncommon, yet certain public TCRs appeared in many donors.

Germline assignment: CDR1 MNHEY and CDR2 SMNVEV (reference sequence). The CDR3 sequence is 17 residues long. Losses at the gene ends were 6 bases for V and 6 bases for J; bases not matched to a gene: 18. The study sampled nominally healthy donors, though unrecorded immune exposures were likely. This clonotype was obtained from a woman aged 60-75 years in good health and CMV-seropositive. Sequencing was carried out using PBMCs. J is TRBJ2-7 and V is TRBV27; 9 nucleotides align to TRBD1. Here the CDR3 reads CASSSPRGGTGRPEQYF. Written as DNA, the CDR3 is TGTGCCAGCAGCTCGCCCCGTGGCGGGACAGGGAGGCCCGAGCAGTACTTC.